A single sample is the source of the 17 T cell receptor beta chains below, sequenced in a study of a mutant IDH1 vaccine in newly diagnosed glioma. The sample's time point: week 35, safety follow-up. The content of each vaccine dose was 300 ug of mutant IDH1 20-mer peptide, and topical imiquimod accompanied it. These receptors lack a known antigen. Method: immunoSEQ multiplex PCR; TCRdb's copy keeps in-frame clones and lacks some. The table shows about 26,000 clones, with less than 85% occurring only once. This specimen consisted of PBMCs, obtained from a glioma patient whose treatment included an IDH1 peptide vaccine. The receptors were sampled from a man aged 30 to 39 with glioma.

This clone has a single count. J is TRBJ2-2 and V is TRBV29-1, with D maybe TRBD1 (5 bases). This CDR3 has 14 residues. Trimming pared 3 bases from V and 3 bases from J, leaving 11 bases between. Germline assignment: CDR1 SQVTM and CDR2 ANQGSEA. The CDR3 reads CSVDSGRHTGELFF. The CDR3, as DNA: TGCAGCGTTGACTCAGGGCGCCACACCGGGGAGCTGTTTTTT.

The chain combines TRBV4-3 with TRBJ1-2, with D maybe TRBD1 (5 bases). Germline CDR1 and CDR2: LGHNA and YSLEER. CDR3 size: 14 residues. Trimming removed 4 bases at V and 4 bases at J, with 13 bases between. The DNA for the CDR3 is TGCGCCAGCAGCCCTGGAGGGGTGACCTATGGCTACACCTTC. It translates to CASSPGGVTYGYTF.

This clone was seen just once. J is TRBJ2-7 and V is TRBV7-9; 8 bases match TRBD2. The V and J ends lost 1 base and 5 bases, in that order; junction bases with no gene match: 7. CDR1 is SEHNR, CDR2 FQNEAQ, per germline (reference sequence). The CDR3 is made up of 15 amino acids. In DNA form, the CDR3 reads TGTGCCAGCAGCTTAGGAAGCGGGAGTCACAACGAGCAGTACTTC. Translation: CASSLGSGSHNEQYF.

CDR3 sequence (DNA): TGCGCCAGCAGCTCGGGACTAGCGAGTAACAATGAGCAGTTCTTC. It is translated as CASSSGLASNNEQFF. This chain links TRBV5-1 with TRBJ2-1; 10 bases align to TRBD2. The V and J ends lost 3 bases and 5 bases, in that order; junction bases with no gene match: 5. The CDR3 covers 15 residues. Germline CDR1 is SGHRS and CDR2 is YFSETQ. The full variable domain, with the rest looked up from reference TRBV5-1 and TRBJ2-1, is KAGVTQTPRYLIKTRGQQVTLSCSPISGHRSVSWYQQTPGQGLQFLFEYFSETQRNKGNFPGRFSGRQFSNSRSEMNVSTLELGDSALYLCASSSGLASNNEQFFGPGTRLTVL.

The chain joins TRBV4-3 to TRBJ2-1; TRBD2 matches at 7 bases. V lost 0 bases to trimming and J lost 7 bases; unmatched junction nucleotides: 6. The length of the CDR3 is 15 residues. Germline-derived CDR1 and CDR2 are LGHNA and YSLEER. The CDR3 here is CASSQEAGVGNEQFF. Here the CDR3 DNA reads TGCGCCAGCAGCCAAGAGGCGGGGGTCGGTAATGAGCAGTTCTTC.

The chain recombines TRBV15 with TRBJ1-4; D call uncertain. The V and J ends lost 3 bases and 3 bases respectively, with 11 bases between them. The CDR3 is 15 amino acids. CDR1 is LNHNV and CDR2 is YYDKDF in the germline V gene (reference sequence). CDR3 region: CATSRDPHSNEKLFF. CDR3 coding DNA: TGTGCCACCAGCAGGGACCCACACTCTAATGAAAAACTGTTTTTT.

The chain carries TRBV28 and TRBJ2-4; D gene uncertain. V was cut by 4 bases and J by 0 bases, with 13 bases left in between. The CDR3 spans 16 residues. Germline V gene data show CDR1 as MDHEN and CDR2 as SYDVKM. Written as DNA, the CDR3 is TGTGCCAGCAGTTCGCTTATCCTTTTAGCCAAAAACATTCAGTACTTC. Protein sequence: CASSSLILLAKNIQYF.

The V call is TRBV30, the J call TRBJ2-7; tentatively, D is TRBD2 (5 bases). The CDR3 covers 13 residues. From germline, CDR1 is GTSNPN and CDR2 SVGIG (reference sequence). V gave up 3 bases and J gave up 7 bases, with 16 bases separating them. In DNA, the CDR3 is TGTGCCTGGAGGGGGAGAGGAAGTGTGGAGCAGTACTTC. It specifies CAWRGRGSVEQYF.

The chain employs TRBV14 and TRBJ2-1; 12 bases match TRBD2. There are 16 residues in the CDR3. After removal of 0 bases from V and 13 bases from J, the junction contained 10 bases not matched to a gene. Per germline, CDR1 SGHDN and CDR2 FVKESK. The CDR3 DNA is TGTGCCAGCAGCCAAGATCTACCTAGCGGGGGGGGACCCCAGTTCTTC. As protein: CASSQDLPSGGGPQFF.

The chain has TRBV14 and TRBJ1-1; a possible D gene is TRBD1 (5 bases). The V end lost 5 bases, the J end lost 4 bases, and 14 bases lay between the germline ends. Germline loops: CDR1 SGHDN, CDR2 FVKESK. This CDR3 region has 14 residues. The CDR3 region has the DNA TGTGCCAGCAGCGCTCATTGGAGGGGCACTGAAGCTTTCTTT. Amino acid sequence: CASSAHWRGTEAFF.

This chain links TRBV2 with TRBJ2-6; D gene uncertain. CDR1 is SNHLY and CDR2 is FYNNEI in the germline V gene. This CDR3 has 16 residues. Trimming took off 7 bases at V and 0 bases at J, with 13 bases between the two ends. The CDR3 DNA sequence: TGTGCCAGCACCCTCGGAATGATCTCTGGGGCCAACGTCCTGACTTTC. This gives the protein CASTLGMISGANVLTF. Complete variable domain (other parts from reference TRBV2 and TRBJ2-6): EPEVTQTPSHQVTQMGQEVILRCVPISNHLYFYWYRQILGQKVEFLVSFYNNEISEKSEIFDDQFSVERPDGSNFTLKIRSTKLEDSAMYFCASTLGMISGANVLTFGAGSRLTVL.

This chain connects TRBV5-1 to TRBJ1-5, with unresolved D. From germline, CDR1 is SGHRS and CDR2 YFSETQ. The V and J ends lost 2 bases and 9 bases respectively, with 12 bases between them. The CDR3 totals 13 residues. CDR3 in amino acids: CASSLTGEGPQHF. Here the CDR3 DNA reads TGCGCCAGCAGCTTAACCGGAGAGGGGCCCCAGCATTTT.

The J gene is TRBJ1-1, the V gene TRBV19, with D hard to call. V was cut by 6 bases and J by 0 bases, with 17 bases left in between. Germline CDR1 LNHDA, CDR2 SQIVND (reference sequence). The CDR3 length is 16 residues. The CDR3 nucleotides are TGTGCCAGTAGGCTGACAACCGCTACCGTGAACACTGAAGCTTTCTTT. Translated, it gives CASRLTTATVNTEAFF.

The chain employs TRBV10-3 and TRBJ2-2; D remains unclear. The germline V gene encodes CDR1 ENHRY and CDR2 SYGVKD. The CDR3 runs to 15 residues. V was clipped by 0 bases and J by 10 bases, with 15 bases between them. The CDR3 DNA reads TGTGCCATCAGTGAGTCGAGTCGGTCTCCGGAGGAGCTGTTTTTT. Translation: CAISESSRSPEELFF.

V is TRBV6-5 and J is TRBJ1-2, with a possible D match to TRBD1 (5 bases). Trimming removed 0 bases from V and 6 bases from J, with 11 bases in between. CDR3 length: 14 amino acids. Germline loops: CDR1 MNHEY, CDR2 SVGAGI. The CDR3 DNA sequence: TGTGCCAGCAGTTACTCGGGACGTTTGGATGGCTACACCTTC. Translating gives CASSYSGRLDGYTF.

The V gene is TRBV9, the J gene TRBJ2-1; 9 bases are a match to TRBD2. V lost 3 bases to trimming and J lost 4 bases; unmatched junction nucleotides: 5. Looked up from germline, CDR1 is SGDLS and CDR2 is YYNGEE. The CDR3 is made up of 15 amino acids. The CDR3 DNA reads TGTGCCAGCAGCGAGGGACTAGCTCTGTACAATGAGCAGTTCTTC. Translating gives CASSEGLALYNEQFF.

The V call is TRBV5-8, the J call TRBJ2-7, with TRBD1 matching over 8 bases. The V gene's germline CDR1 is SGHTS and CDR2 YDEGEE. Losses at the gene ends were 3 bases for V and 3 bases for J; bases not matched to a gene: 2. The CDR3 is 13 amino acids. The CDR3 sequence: CASSYDRGYEQYF. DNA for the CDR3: TGTGCCAGCAGCTACGACAGGGGCTACGAGCAGTACTTC.